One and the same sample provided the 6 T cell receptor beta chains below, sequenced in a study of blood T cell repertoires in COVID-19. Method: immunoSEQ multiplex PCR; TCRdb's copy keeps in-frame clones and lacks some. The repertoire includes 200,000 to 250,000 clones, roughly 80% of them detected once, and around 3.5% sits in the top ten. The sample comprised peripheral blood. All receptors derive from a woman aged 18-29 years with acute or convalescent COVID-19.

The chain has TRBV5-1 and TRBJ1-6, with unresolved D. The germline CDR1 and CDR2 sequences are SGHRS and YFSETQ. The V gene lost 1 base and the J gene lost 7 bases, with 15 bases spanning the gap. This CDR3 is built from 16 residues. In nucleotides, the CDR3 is TGCGCCAGCAGCTTGACAGTTTCCCGAACAAATTCACCCCTCCACTTT. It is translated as CASSLTVSRTNSPLHF.

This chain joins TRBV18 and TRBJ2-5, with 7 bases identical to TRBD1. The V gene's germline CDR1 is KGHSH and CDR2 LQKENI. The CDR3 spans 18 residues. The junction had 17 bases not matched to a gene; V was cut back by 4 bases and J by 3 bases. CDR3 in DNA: TGTGCCAGCTCACACACCGGACTGACAGGGATGCTTAAAGAGACCCAGTACTTC. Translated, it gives CASSHTGLTGMLKETQYF.

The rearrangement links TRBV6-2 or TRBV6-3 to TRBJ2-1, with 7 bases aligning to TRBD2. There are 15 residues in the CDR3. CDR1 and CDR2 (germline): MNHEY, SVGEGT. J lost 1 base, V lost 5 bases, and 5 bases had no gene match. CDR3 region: CASSDPGGSYNEQFF. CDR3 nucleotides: TGTGCCAGCAGTGATCCGGGAGGTTCCTACAATGAGCAGTTCTTC.

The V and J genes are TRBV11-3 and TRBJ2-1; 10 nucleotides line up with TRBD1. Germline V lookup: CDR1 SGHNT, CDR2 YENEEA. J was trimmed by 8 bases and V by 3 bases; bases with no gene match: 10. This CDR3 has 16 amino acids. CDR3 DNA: TGTGCCAGCAGCTTTTCGGACAGGGGGATTCGGGATGAGCAGTTCTTC. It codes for CASSFSDRGIRDEQFF.

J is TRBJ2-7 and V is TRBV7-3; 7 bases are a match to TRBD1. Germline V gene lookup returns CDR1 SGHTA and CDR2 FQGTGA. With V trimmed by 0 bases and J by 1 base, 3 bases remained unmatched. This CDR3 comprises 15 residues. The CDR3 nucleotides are TGTGCCAGCAGCTTAACGTCGACAGGGTCCTACGAGCAGTACTTC. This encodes CASSLTSTGSYEQYF.

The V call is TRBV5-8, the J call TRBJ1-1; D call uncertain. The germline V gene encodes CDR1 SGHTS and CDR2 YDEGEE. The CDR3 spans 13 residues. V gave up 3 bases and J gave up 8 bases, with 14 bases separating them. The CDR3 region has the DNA TGTGCCAGCAGCTCCGGCGGAAACCCCGAAGCTTTCTTT. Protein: CASSSGGNPEAFF.